The 22 T cell receptor beta chains below all came from one sample that was sequenced in a study of vaccination effects on CD4 cells after COVID-19. The repertoire was sequenced with immunoSEQ multiplex PCR; TCRdb's copy has only in-frame clones and lacks some. The sample yields roughly 35,000 clones, approximately 73% seen once. Expansion with viral peptide pools was applied to antigen-specific CD4+ T cells by the ViraFEST assay prior to sequencing. Scientists isolated CD4+ T cells after an approximately 10-day culture period ended. Absence of prior SARS-CoV-2 infection characterized the vaccine recipients, who showed negative nucleocapsid antibodies. Their specific antigens are unknown. The material sequenced was CD4+ T cells from PBMCs cultured with HCoV-OC43 spike peptides, taken before COVID-19 vaccination. Noted subset: HCoV-OC43 spike overlapping peptide pool stimulation. All receptors come from a human donor who received a COVID-19 vaccine.

This chain links TRBV19 with TRBJ2-3; D remains unclear. The V end was cut by 6 bases, the J end by 5 bases, with 9 bases between. This CDR3 spans 12 amino acids. Germline lookup yields CDR1 LNHDA and CDR2 SQIVND (reference sequence). The CDR3, as DNA: TGTGCCAGTAGAAACACGGTAGATACGCAGTATTTT. As protein: CASRNTVDTQYF.

This chain connects TRBV10-3 to TRBJ1-2; 8 bases match TRBD1. Per the germline V gene, CDR1 is ENHRY and CDR2 is SYGVKD. This CDR3 has 16 residues. Unmatched junction bases numbered 3, after V lost 0 bases and J lost 0 bases. The CDR3 nucleotides are TGTGCCATCAGTGAGTCTGGACAGGGAGCTAACTATGGCTACACCTTC. Its translation is CAISESGQGANYGYTF.

The chain carries TRBV6-5 and TRBJ1-2; perhaps TRBD1 as D (6 bases). The length of the CDR3 is 14 residues. Trimming stripped 6 bases from V and 4 bases from J, with 15 bases between. Germline CDR1 MNHEY, CDR2 SVGAGI. The CDR3 DNA reads as TGTGCCAGCAGAAAAAAGACAGGATTCTATGGCTACACCTTC. Its protein is CASRKKTGFYGYTF.

The chain joins TRBV19 to TRBJ1-1; D gene unclear. Germline assignment: CDR1 LNHDA and CDR2 SQIVND (reference sequence). The ends were cut back, 6 bases at V and 1 base at J, with 12 bases in the middle. The CDR3 runs to 14 residues. The DNA for the CDR3 is TGTGCCAGTAGCATGGGCATTTGGAACACTGAAGCTTTCTTT. Translated, it gives CASSMGIWNTEAFF.

This chain joins TRBV4-2 and TRBJ2-7; D perhaps matches TRBD2 (6 bases). V gave up 2 bases and J gave up 5 bases, with 16 bases separating them. This CDR3 region has 15 residues. Germline CDR1 LGHNA, CDR2 YNFKEQ. In nucleotides, the CDR3 is TGTGCCAGCAGCCAAAGATGGACGGGGGAGGACGAGCAGTACTTC. It specifies CASSQRWTGEDEQYF.

The chain is built from TRBV12-3 or TRBV12-4 and TRBJ2-2; D remains ambiguous. The CDR3 is made up of 13 amino acids. V was clipped by 1 base and J by 4 bases, with 4 bases between them. The CDR3 region is CASSLVGTGELFF. CDR3 nucleotide sequence: TGTGCCAGCAGTTTAGTAGGCACCGGGGAGCTGTTTTTT.

J is TRBJ2-3 and V is TRBV24-1, with 9 positions matching TRBD1. The germline CDR1 and CDR2 sequences are KGHDR and SFDVKD. The CDR3 is made up of 15 amino acids. Trimming cost V 2 bases and J 5 bases; bases outside gene matches: 4. The CDR3 DNA sequence: TGTGCCACCAGTGATTCGGGACAGGGAGTAGATACGCAGTATTTT. Encoded protein: CATSDSGQGVDTQYF.

This chain links TRBV3-1 (or the pseudogene TRBV3-2) with TRBJ1-1; D uncertain. In germline, CDR1 is LGHDT, CDR2 YNNKEL (reference sequence). The V and J ends lost 1 base and 0 bases respectively, with 12 bases between them. The CDR3 runs 16 residues. DNA of the CDR3: TGTGCCAGCAGCCAAGTGGACGAGAAAATGAACACTGAAGCTTTCTTT. Protein: CASSQVDEKMNTEAFF.

CDR3 bases: TGTGCCAGCAGTTACTCCACCGGGGAGCTGTTTTTT. Protein: CASSYSTGELFF. This sequence joins TRBV6-2 or TRBV6-3 and TRBJ2-2; D gene unclear. Germline V gives CDR1 MNHEY, CDR2 SVGEGT. There are 12 residues in the CDR3. Trimming removed 0 bases from V and 4 bases from J, with 0 bases in between.

This rearrangement joins TRBV3-1 (or the pseudogene TRBV3-2) to TRBJ2-3, with TRBD2 matching over 15 bases. The V and J ends lost 3 bases and 5 bases, in that order; junction bases with no gene match: 6. This CDR3 is 17 amino acids long. Germline V gene lookup returns CDR1 LGHDT and CDR2 YNNKEL (reference sequence). CDR3 sequence (DNA): TGTGCCAGCAGCCAGACGGGGACTAGCGGGAGGCGAGATACGCAGTATTTT. Translating it yields CASSQTGTSGRRDTQYF.

The chain combines TRBV19 with TRBJ2-5; tentative D call: TRBD2 (5 bases). The V end lost 4 bases, the J end lost 4 bases, and 16 bases lay between the germline ends. The CDR3 sequence is 15 residues long. CDR1 LNHDA and CDR2 SQIVND come from the germline V gene (reference sequence). The CDR3 is CASSKVLGRRETQYF. The CDR3 bases are TGTGCCAGTAGTAAGGTACTAGGGCGGAGAGAGACCCAGTACTTC.

This chain joins TRBV30 and TRBJ1-2, with D unresolved. The germline CDR1 and CDR2 sequences are GTSNPN and SVGIG (reference sequence). V was trimmed by 0 bases and J by 4 bases, leaving 9 bases between them. The CDR3 extends over 13 amino acids. Written as DNA, the CDR3 is TGTGCCTGGAGTGTCGGACCGATCTATGGCTACACCTTC. Protein sequence: CAWSVGPIYGYTF.

This sequence joins TRBV2 and TRBJ2-6; D is unresolved. CDR3 length: 14 amino acids. Trimming stripped 5 bases from V and 3 bases from J, with 8 bases between. Germline V gene lookup returns CDR1 SNHLY and CDR2 FYNNEI. In DNA form, the CDR3 reads TGTGCCAGCAGTTCCTCCATTGGGGCCAACGTCCTGACTTTC. It yields the protein CASSSSIGANVLTF.

This sequence joins TRBV7-2 and TRBJ2-3; 9 bases align to TRBD2. J gave up 5 bases and V 5 bases, and 8 bases lay outside the gene matches. This CDR3 spans 15 amino acids. CDR1 is SGHTA and CDR2 is FQGNSA in the germline V gene. DNA of the CDR3: TGTGCCAGCAGCCCTTCGGGCGGGGGGGTAGATACGCAGTATTTT. It yields the protein CASSPSGGGVDTQYF.

The rearrangement uses TRBV7-2 and TRBJ1-5, with TRBD1 matching over 8 bases. CDR1 is SGHTA and CDR2 is FQGNSA in the germline V gene. The J segment lost 6 bases and the V segment lost 5 bases, leaving 6 bases of the junction unmatched. The CDR3 sequence is 14 residues long. The CDR3: CASSTRGQGQPQHF. The CDR3, as DNA: TGTGCCAGCAGCACCAGGGGGCAGGGTCAGCCCCAGCATTTT.

This clone was seen only once. The chain recombines TRBV7-2 with TRBJ1-1; TRBD1 agrees at 7 bases. Trimming at V came to 5 bases and at J to 5 bases, leaving 11 bases not matched to a gene. CDR3 size: 15 residues. CDR1 is SGHTA, CDR2 FQGNSA, per germline. The CDR3 DNA reads as TGTGCCAGCAGCGCCCAAGGGGGCCAGGGGACTGAAGCTTTCTTT. Its translation is CASSAQGGQGTEAFF.

The CDR3 protein is CATSDPKTGSSEAFF. The CDR3 nucleotides are TGTGCCACCAGTGACCCTAAGACAGGGAGTTCTGAAGCTTTCTTT. V gene TRBV24-1 combines with J gene TRBJ1-1, with 7 bases aligning to TRBD1. The V gene end was trimmed by 4 bases and the J gene end by 6 bases; junction bases not matched to a gene: 10. CDR3 length: 15 residues. Germline loops: CDR1 KGHDR, CDR2 SFDVKD.

Sample share makes this clone medium-sized. The CDR3 bases are TGTGCCAGCAGCTTTGACAGCACTGAAGCTTTCTTT. It specifies CASSFDSTEAFF. The V gene is TRBV5-4, the J gene TRBJ1-1; D might be TRBD1 (5 bases). Trimming left V 2 bases short and J 4 bases short, with 6 bases between. CDR1 and CDR2 (germline): SGHNT, YYREEE (reference sequence). This CDR3 comprises 12 residues.

The rearrangement links TRBV2 to TRBJ1-5, with D possibly TRBD1 on 5 matching bases. V was shortened by 6 bases and J by 3 bases, with 9 bases between the two germline ends. Germline V gene lookup returns CDR1 SNHLY and CDR2 FYNNEI. The CDR3 totals 13 residues. The CDR3 protein is CASRGRDNQPQHF. The CDR3 bases are TGTGCCAGCAGGGGCAGGGACAATCAGCCCCAGCATTTT. Complete variable domain (other parts from reference TRBV2 and TRBJ1-5): EPEVTQTPSHQVTQMGQEVILRCVPISNHLYFYWYRQILGQKVEFLVSFYNNEISEKSEIFDDQFSVERPDGSNFTLKIRSTKLEDSAMYFCASRGRDNQPQHFGDGTRLSIL.

V gene TRBV14 combines with J gene TRBJ1-5; D is unresolved. The CDR3 contains 13 residues. V was trimmed by 4 bases and J by 1 base, leaving 5 bases between them. CDR1 and CDR2 (germline): SGHDN, FVKESK. DNA for the CDR3: TGTGCCAGCAGCCTTGACAGCAATCAGCCCCAGCATTTT. As protein: CASSLDSNQPQHF.

The chain joins TRBV11-2 to TRBJ2-7; the match to TRBD2 covers 9 bases. The CDR3 is 16 amino acids. The germline CDR1 and CDR2 sequences are SGHAT and FQNNGV. With V trimmed by 3 bases and J by 1 base, 7 bases remained unmatched. This chain's CDR3 is CASSFSIAGDSYEQYF. The CDR3 nucleotides read TGTGCCAGCAGCTTTAGTATAGCGGGGGATTCCTACGAGCAGTACTTC.

This clone was seen a handful of times. V is TRBV28 and J is TRBJ2-3, with D possibly TRBD2 on 5 matching bases. The ends were cut back, 8 bases at V and 6 bases at J, with 18 bases in the middle. CDR1 and CDR2 (germline): MDHEN, SYDVKM. CDR3 length: 14 amino acids. CDR3: CASGERPKGDTQYF. The CDR3 bases are TGTGCCAGCGGGGAGCGGCCCAAGGGTGATACGCAGTATTTT. Full variable domain (outside the CDR3, taken from reference TRBV28 and TRBJ2-3): DVKVTQSSRYLVKRTGEKVFLECVQDMDHENMFWYRQDPGLGLRLIYFSYDVKMKEKGDIPEGYSVSREKKERFSLILESASTNQTSMYLCASGERPKGDTQYFGPGTRLTVL.